The source of this TCR beta chain is a study of CXCR3-negative and CXCR3-positive naive CD8 T cells (dated by TCRdb to the late 2010s). Regarding the study in general: In total, about 150 million TRB reads were obtained, which works out to roughly 1.5 +/- 0.3 million reads per library. Diversity and physicochemical repertoire analyses were performed on about a dozen donors pooled from two independent experiments. For the TRBV-TRBJ cluster analysis, the naive subsets came from 5 donors, while the memory cells came from 3 donors.

For every CD8+ T cell subset, 300,000 cells were flow-sorted straight into RLT lysis buffer, and each subset was sorted in triplicate. To exclude memory contaminants, naive CD8+ T cells were stringently defined as CD45RO-CCR7+CD27+CD95-. Using standard density gradient centrifugation, peripheral blood mononuclear cells were isolated from buffy coats. Naive CXCR3-negative and CXCR3-positive CD8+ T cells were flow-sorted on a FACSAria III. Total RNA was extracted from sorted cells using an RNeasy Mini Kit. In regard to this clonotype: Its antigen is not yet known.

Reads for this sample came from a NextSeq 550. The Human TCR Profiling Kit (MiLaboratory) was used to make UMI-labeled 5' RACE TRB cDNA libraries. The full amount of extracted RNA was used for cDNA synthesis, and the full amount of resulting cDNA was used for PCR amplification. The libraries were made side by side, with each library going through the same number of PCR cycles. In the authors' own workflow: With a minimum of two reads required per UMI, MIGEC and MiXCR pulled out about 49,000 +/- 11,000 unique UMI-labeled TRB cDNA molecules from each library. Each library averaged about 40,000 +/- 10,000 functional in-frame TRB CDR3 nucleotide clonotypes without stop codons. After downsampling to 5000 UMI-labeled TRB molecules per sample, diversity metrics such as normalized Shannon-Wiener and Chao1 were calculated in VDJtools. VDJtools was used to calculate clonotype-size-weighted physicochemical properties of the central five CDR3 residues, namely interaction energy, strength, volume and Kidera factor 4. Reprocessed by TCRdb, the reads give a single entry per CDR3 protein sequence, without DNA. In this record, the V and J calls reflect TCRdb's handling and not the investigators' own analysis. The sample's table lists a count of about 130,000 distinct CDR3 sequences. The ten largest make up 0.4% to 0.5% of the sample.

The investigation overall reported the following: Naive CXCR3-negative and CXCR3-positive cells from the same donor showed similar TRBV-TRBJ usage, whereas memory cells showed distinct patterns. Comparably high repertoire diversity was found in both naive subsets, whereas much lower repertoire diversity was found in memory CD8+ T cells. Freshly isolated PBMCs were used for most assays because CXCR3 expression partially decreased after cryopreservation. Because surface CD5, which is linked to self-reactivity in mice, was comparable between the naive subsets, TCR interaction strength was also inferred from the physicochemical properties of TRB CDR3s. Compared with CXCR3-negative naive cells, CXCR3-positive naive cells had TRB CDR3s with higher hydrophobicity (lower Kidera factor 4), lower energy, and higher strength and volume indices.

The receptor was isolated from a human donor in good health. Some clones in this sample may be carry-over from other donors' samples. Source material: naive CXCR3+ CD8+ T cells from blood. What the cell subset or site label conveys for this sample: CD45RO-CCR7+CD27+CD95- naive CD8+ T cells expressing CXCR3 (TNR3+).

CDR3 protein: CASSHGTGGLDSGNTIYF. The V and J genes are TRBV7-6 and TRBJ1-3; with no DNA, the TCRdb D assignment of TRBD1 cannot be verified. CDR1 SGHVS and CDR2 FNYEAQ were looked up in the germline V gene. The CDR3 runs 18 residues from the cysteine to the phenylalanine. The protein alone is recorded here.